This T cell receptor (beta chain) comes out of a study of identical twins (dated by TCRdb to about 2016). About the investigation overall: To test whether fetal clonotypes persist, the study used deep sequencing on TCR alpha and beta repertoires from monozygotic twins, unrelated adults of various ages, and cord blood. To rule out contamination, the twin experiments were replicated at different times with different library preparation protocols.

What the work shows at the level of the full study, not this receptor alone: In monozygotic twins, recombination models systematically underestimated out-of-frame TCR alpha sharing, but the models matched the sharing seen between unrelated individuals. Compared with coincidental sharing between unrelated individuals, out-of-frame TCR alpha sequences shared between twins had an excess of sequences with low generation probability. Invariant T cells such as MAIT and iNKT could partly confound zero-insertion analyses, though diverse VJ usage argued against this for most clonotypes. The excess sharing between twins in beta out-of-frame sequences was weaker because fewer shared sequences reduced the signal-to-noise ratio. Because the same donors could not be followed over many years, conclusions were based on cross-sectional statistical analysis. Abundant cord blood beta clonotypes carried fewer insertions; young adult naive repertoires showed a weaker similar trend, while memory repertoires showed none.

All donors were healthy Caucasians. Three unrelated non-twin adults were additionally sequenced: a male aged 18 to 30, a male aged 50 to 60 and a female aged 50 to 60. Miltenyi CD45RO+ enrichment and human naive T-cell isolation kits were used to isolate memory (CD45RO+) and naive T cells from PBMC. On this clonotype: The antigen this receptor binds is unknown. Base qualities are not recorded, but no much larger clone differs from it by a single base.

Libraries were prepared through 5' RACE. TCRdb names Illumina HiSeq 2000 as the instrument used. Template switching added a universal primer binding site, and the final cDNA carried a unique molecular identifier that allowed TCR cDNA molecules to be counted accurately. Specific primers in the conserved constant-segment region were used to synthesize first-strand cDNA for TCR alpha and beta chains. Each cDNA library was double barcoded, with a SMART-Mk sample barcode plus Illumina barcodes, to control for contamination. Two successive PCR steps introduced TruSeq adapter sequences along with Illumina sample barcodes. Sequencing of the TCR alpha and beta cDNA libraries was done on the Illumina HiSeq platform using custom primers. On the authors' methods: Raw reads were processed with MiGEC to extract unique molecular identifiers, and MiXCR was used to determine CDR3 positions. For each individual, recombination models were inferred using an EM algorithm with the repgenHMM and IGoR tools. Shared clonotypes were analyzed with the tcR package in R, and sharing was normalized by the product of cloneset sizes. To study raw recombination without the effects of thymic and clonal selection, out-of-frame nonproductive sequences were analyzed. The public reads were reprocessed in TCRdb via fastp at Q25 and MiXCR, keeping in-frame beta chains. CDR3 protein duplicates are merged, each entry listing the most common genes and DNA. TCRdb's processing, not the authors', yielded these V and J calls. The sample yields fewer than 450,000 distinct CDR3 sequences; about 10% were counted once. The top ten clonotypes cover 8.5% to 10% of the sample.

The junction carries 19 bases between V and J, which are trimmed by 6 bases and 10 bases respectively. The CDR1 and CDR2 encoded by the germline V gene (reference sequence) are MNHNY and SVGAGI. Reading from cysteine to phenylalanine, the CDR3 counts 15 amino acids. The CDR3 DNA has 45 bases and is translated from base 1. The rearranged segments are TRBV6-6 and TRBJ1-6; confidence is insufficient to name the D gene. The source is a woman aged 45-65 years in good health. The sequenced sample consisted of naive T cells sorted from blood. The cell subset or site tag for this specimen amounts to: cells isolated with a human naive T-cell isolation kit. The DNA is TGTGCCAGCAGCGAGGGAACGGGAGTTGGATCACCCCTCCACTTT. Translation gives CASSEGTGVGSPLHF.